Presented here are 17 T cell receptor beta chains from one specimen sequenced in a study of blood T cell repertoires in COVID-19. The repertoire was sequenced with immunoSEQ multiplex PCR; TCRdb's copy has only in-frame clones and lacks some. There are more than 140,000 clones in the sample; approximately 80% occur only once, and approximately 1.4% lies in the top ten. Source material: peripheral blood. The receptors come from a human donor in a cohort sampled during active COVID-19.

In its sample, this clone was seen once. The chain employs TRBV19 and TRBJ2-1; weak D call: TRBD1 (5 bases). Germline CDR1 is LNHDA and CDR2 is SQIVND (reference sequence). V was trimmed by 3 bases and J by 7 bases, leaving 16 bases between them. This CDR3 has 15 amino acids. The CDR3 reads CASSMSDSYFNEQFF. The CDR3 region has the DNA TGTGCCAGTAGTATGTCTGACAGCTATTTTAATGAGCAGTTCTTC.

This chain uses TRBV7-3 with TRBJ2-7; D possibly corresponds to TRBD2 (6 bases). Per the germline V gene, CDR1 is SGHTA and CDR2 is FQGTGA. This CDR3 has 14 residues. With 2 bases removed from V and 6 bases from J, the gap between germline ends came to 14 bases. CDR3 protein: CASSLDSGVREQYF. The CDR3 DNA follows: TGTGCCAGCAGCTTAGACTCGGGGGTCCGCGAGCAGTACTTC.

V usage is TRBV24-1 and J usage is TRBJ1-4, with D unclear. Trimming took 5 bases from V and 2 from J, leaving 8 bases between them. The CDR3 extends over 14 amino acids. Germline assignment: CDR1 KGHDR and CDR2 SFDVKD. CDR3 sequence reads: CATSGWQTNEKLFF. CDR3 bases: TGTGCCACCAGTGGGTGGCAGACTAATGAAAAACTGTTTTTT.

V usage is TRBV19 and J usage is TRBJ2-3, with 10 bases aligning to TRBD2. The CDR3 runs 17 residues. V was clipped by 5 bases and J by 6 bases; unmatched bases: 14. Germline CDR1 is LNHDA and CDR2 is SQIVND (reference sequence). DNA for the CDR3: TGTGCCAGTAGTGACTCATCTAGCGGGAGAGGAGTGGATACGCAGTATTTT. Protein sequence: CASSDSSSGRGVDTQYF.

This clone was counted only a few times. The J gene is TRBJ1-1, the V gene TRBV20-1; no reliable D call. CDR1 is DFQATT, CDR2 SNEGSKA, per germline (reference sequence). V dropped 0 bases and J dropped 7 bases, with 6 bases sitting between them. This CDR3 has 11 residues. CDR3: CSARDRDEAFF. The DNA of the CDR3 is TGCAGTGCTAGAGATCGGGATGAAGCTTTCTTT.

V and J are TRBV5-4 and TRBJ2-7; TRBD1 matches 8 bases. The germline CDR1 and CDR2 sequences are SGHNT and YYREEE (reference sequence). The CDR3 length is 16 residues. V lost 0 bases and J lost 3; bases outside the gene matches: 8. The CDR3 spells CASSLEQTGANYEQYF. CDR3 DNA: TGTGCCAGCAGCTTGGAGCAGACAGGGGCAAACTACGAGCAGTACTTC.

This clone showed up just a few times. The rearrangement joins TRBV28 to TRBJ2-2; 10 bases line up with TRBD2. The germline V gene has CDR1 MDHEN and CDR2 SYDVKM. After removal of 6 bases from V and 7 bases from J, the junction contained 5 bases not matched to a gene. The CDR3 has 14 amino acids. The CDR3 coding sequence is TGTGCCAGCAGGGCTAGCGGGAGTGACGGGGAGCTGTTTTTT. Protein product: CASRASGSDGELFF.

The CDR3 DNA sequence: TGTGCCAGCAGCTTAGGTAGCCAGAACAATCAGCCCCAGCATTTT. Its translation is CASSLGSQNNQPQHF. The chain recombines TRBV7-8 with TRBJ1-5; D gene unclear. There are 15 residues in the CDR3. CDR1 and CDR2 (germline): SGHVS, FQNEAQ. V lost 1 base and J lost 3, with 10 bases in between.

This chain joins TRBV6-5 and TRBJ1-2; 7 positions match TRBD1. Trimming took 6 bases from V and 7 from J; bases not matched to a gene: 2. The CDR3 consists of 11 residues. Germline CDR1 and CDR2: MNHEY and SVGAGI. CDR3 DNA sequence: TGTGCCAGCAGGACAGGGTTTGGCTACACCTTC. Translating gives CASRTGFGYTF.

The V gene is TRBV19, the J gene TRBJ2-7; 9 bases are shared with TRBD1. The CDR3 contains 12 residues. Trimming cost V 5 bases and J 9 bases; bases outside gene matches: 5. Germline CDR1 LNHDA, CDR2 SQIVND (reference sequence). The CDR3: CASSVGQGGQYF. The CDR3 bases are TGTGCCAGTAGTGTGGGACAGGGAGGGCAGTACTTC.

The V and J genes are TRBV6-5 and TRBJ2-7; 8 bases map to TRBD1. CDR3 length: 16 amino acids. The trim removed 0 bases at V and 4 bases at J, leaving 8 bases unmatched. Germline assignment: CDR1 MNHEY and CDR2 SVGAGI. The CDR3 spells CASSYSLTGEGYEQYF. The CDR3 DNA reads TGTGCCAGCAGTTACTCCTTGACAGGGGAAGGATACGAGCAGTACTTC.

The chain has TRBV6-2 or TRBV6-3 and TRBJ2-5, with 10 nucleotides matching TRBD2. V lost 6 bases and J lost 2; bases outside the gene matches: 9. The CDR3 length is 16 residues. Germline loops: CDR1 MNHEY, CDR2 SVGEGT. The chain's CDR3 is CASSPRTSGKQETQYF. The CDR3 DNA reads TGTGCCAGCAGCCCACGGACTAGCGGAAAACAAGAGACCCAGTACTTC.

The chain has TRBV18 and TRBJ2-1, with D possibly being TRBD1 (6 bases). The V and J ends lost 1 base and 4 bases respectively, with 17 bases between them. The CDR3 contains 17 residues. CDR1 and CDR2 from the germline V gene are KGHSH and LQKENI. CDR3 loop: CASSPRRTAKLYNEQFF. For the CDR3, the DNA is TGTGCCAGCTCACCACGAAGGACAGCAAAATTATACAATGAGCAGTTCTTC.

The CDR3 DNA sequence: TGTGCCAGCAGGGGGGACAGCGGCACTGAAGCTTTCTTT. It is translated as CASRGDSGTEAFF. The rearrangement joins TRBV2 to TRBJ1-1; 7 bases match TRBD1. Unmatched junction bases numbered 5, after V lost 6 bases and J lost 4 bases. Per germline, CDR1 SNHLY and CDR2 FYNNEI. CDR3 length equals 13 residues.

The J gene is TRBJ2-5, the V gene TRBV10-3; D gene unclear. Trimming took off 0 bases at V and 0 bases at J, with 11 bases between the two ends. Germline V lookup: CDR1 ENHRY, CDR2 SYGVKD. CDR3 size: 16 residues. CDR3 sequence reads: CAISESTVYNQETQYF. The CDR3 coding sequence is TGTGCCATCAGTGAGTCAACAGTTTACAACCAAGAGACCCAGTACTTC.

The CDR3 DNA reads TGTGCCAGCAGCTTAGGGGGAGGCACTGAAGCTTTCTTT. Protein product: CASSLGGGTEAFF. The gene calls are TRBV7-3 and TRBJ1-1; D might be TRBD1 (5 bases). Germline-derived CDR1 and CDR2 are SGHTA and FQGTGA. V lost 2 bases and J 4 bases, leaving 8 bases between the germline ends. The CDR3 loop spans 13 amino acids. The full variable domain, with the rest looked up from reference TRBV7-3 and TRBJ1-1, is GAGVSQTPSNKVTEKGKYVELRCDPISGHTALYWYRQSLGQGPEFLIYFQGTGAADDSGLPNDRFFAVRPEGSVSTLKIQRTERGDSAVYLCASSLGGGTEAFFGQGTRLTVV.

This sequence joins TRBV4-3 and TRBJ1-3, with D tentatively TRBD1 (6 bases). The CDR3 has 15 residues. From germline, CDR1 is LGHNA and CDR2 YSLEER. Trimming took 3 bases from V and 5 from J, leaving 14 bases between them. Here the CDR3 reads CASSQGHEGRNTIYF. The CDR3 bases are TGCGCCAGCAGCCAGGGACACGAGGGAAGAAACACCATATATTTT.